Included here is one T cell receptor beta chain sequence, with context. It lacks a known antigen. No much larger clone exists at a distance of one base, and base qualities are not known. Library method: the immunoSEQ multiplex PCR assay. The multiplex PCR relied on a mix of 60 forward primers for TCR Vbeta segments and 13 reverse primers for TCR Jbeta segments. The CDR3 region of rearranged TCR beta genes was amplified from genomic DNA with a multiplex PCR assay. The Illumina HiSeq System was used to sequence the amplified TCR beta libraries as 87-base-pair reads. Under the source paper's analysis protocol: A later analysis tallied around 82 million unique TCR beta chains across the 666 repertoires, and about 12 million of those chains were shared by two or more donors. A nearest-neighbor algorithm error-corrected the raw reads and collapsed the reads into unique sequences, merging closely related sequences to remove PCR and sequencing errors. Alignment of CDR3 sequences to IMGT reference sequences was used to assign V, D and J gene segments. For a sequence to be retained, a match of at least six nucleotides was required to both a V gene segment and a J gene segment. Rearrangements were called productive when the CDR3 lacked stop codons and stayed in frame with V and J; all others were non-productive. Following IMGT convention, CDR3 was defined as the stretch from the second conserved V-encoded cysteine to the conserved J-encoded phenylalanine. Sequences without an unambiguous match to a single V gene segment were excluded from the earlier analysis of approximately 600 of the donors. In an earlier analysis of several hundred of the donors, V segments were called functional above 56.7% productive rearrangements and were called segregating when the between-donor standard deviation exceeded 5%. A statistical classification framework was developed to diagnose cytomegalovirus status using the catalog of TCR beta chain sequences. A later analysis assigned V and J genes by comparing TCR nucleotide sequences with IMGT/GENE-DB human TR gene sequences. The TCRdist pipeline was used in a later analysis to assign CDR3 sequences and most-parsimonious VDJ recombination scenarios. In a later analysis, each TCR beta chain was defined by its CDR3 amino acid sequence together with its V-gene family, and reads lacking a unique V-gene family were excluded. As a way to deal with suspected cross-contamination and a sequencing artifact, a later analysis dropped hundreds of nucleotide sequences that were highly shared and had low generation probability. In a later analysis, a clonal expansion index was calculated for each public chain from normalized within-repertoire ranks of inferred template counts. In a later analysis, generation probabilities were computed with a VDJ recombination model fitted to out-of-frame rearrangements, and the resulting probabilities were checked against IGoR. A later analysis scored TCR-TCR, TCR-HLA and TCR-CMV co-occurrence with hypergeometric tests, applying a repertoire-size bias correction to TCR pairs. To estimate false discovery rates, a later analysis permuted the HLA or CMV assignments 20 times. In a later analysis, co-occurring TCRs were grouped using DBSCAN, and TCRdist sequence similarity was added for clustering within HLA-allele-positive subsets. For co-occurrence clustering, repertoires with fewer than 30,000 or more than 120,000 public chains were excluded, along with four or five repertoires with anomalous nucleotide sharing. As stored in TCRdb, this immuneACCESS dataset retains in-frame rearrangements with V and J assigned. A fraction of the clones does not appear; measured against another copy, unresolved V genes explain less than half of the discrepancy, and the remainder lacks a known reason. V and J calls and clone size are given by that table; D and trimming were obtained from the DNA. Here the sample has roughly 140,000 clones; 70% to 75% occur a single time. The ten largest clones add up to around an eighth of the sample.

From its cysteine to its phenylalanine, the CDR3 spans 15 amino acids. Only CDR3 DNA is held: 45 bases, read in frame from base 1. CDR1 MDHEN and CDR2 SYDVKM are derived from the germline V gene. Trimmed from V: 6 bases; trimmed from J: 2 bases; junction bases lacking a gene match: 9. The cohort consisted of approximately 690 healthy bone marrow donors. Cohort members were all nominally healthy when sampled, although unrecorded immune exposures were likely present. Of the 600 to 750 cohort members, approximately 290 had a positive CMV serostatus and about 350 had a negative one, while no CMV serostatus was recorded for the donor. A peripheral blood sample was provided by each donor, and peripheral blood mononuclear cells were used for TCR beta sequencing. The Qiagen DNeasy Blood Extraction Kit was used to extract genomic DNA from the blood cell samples. The data were obtained in a study of cytomegalovirus exposure and HLA in healthy donors (dated by TCRdb to 2016 to 2017). Regarding the study in general: In an earlier analysis of approximately 640 of the donors, about 270 Gb of sequence data and 117 million unique TCR beta sequences from 180 million or so T cells were reported. All discovery cohort repertoires had been generated on a single sequencing platform. A later genetic analysis used genome-wide SNP genotypes for about 55% of the 666 donors, treating that subset as a discovery cohort. Of the 300 to 500 genotyped donors, more than 75% were placed in the genetic ancestry cluster associated with self-reported Caucasian donors. The aim of the study was to test whether cataloging public T cell receptors could identify signatures of past pathogen exposure. In an earlier analysis of 587 of the donors, high-throughput TCR beta sequencing was used to judge whether each TCR beta V gene segment behaved as functional or pseudogenic. Alongside the repertoire data, information on donor age, sex, ethnicity and CMV serostatus was compiled. Approximately 310 gigabases of sequencing data and approximately 93 million unique TCR sequences were included in an early release covering around 600 HLA-typed donors. Both class I and class II loci were covered by HLA typing, at four-digit resolution. Across about 370 genotyped donors of the cohort, an average of approximately 200,000 unique TCR beta nucleotide sequences per donor were sequenced, and approximately 17% of those sequences were non-productive. In addition to the first cohort of approximately 650 subjects, a separate validation cohort of approximately 130 different subjects was used. A later analysis re-analyzed previously published TCR beta repertoires from approximately 700 donors and added high-resolution HLA genotyping to study TCR occurrence patterns. The study combined high-throughput TCR immunosequencing, statistical association of individual TCRs with disease status, and machine learning to predict cytomegalovirus infection status. Roughly 5 DR-DQ haplotypes were handled as single units for association and clustering, since linkage in the cohort was strong. The later analysis used no new phenotypic data to find candidate immune exposures, relying instead on TCR beta sequences and their occurrence across donors. The T cell repertoires of under 750 subjects were profiled by immunosequencing and related to cytomegalovirus serostatus. The number of donors typed differed by locus, with about 629-640 for A, B, C, DRB1 and DQB1, roughly 520 for DQA1, over 600 for DPA1, and approximately 470 for DPB1. What the study reported, not specific to this receptor: The classifier was reported to diagnose cytomegalovirus status with high specificity and sensitivity in both the original cohort and the validation cohort. Immune exposure information for the cohort was limited to CMV serostatus. V-gene and J-gene trimming of TCR beta chains was associated with a missense DCLRE1C variant in a later genetic analysis, and the association was replicated in an independent cohort. Because HLA typing was missing for some donors at each locus, association tests included only the typed subset. Some 15 rarely observed V segments, including chromosome 9 orphons, were excluded from the earlier analysis of approximately 500 of the donors because counts were too low. Compared with equally common non-associated chains, HLA-associated TCR beta chains in a later analysis were more clonally expanded and had lower generation probabilities. Because the 87-base-pair reads could not distinguish some IMGT-functional V segments, including TRBV6-2 and TRBV6-3, those segments were excluded. In an earlier analysis of approximately 590 of the donors, most TCR beta V segments appeared in productive rearrangements about 90% or about 30% of the time, broadly matching IMGT annotations. The cohort was sequenced for TCR beta chains only, and without alpha or paired-chain data the features that could be detected were limited. Strong co-occurrence of HLA alleles, especially DR and DQ, made assigning TCR associations to individual alleles difficult. In vitro tests confirmed that three of the cytomegalovirus-associated TCR beta chains recognize cytomegalovirus antigens. At a false discovery rate of 0.05, a later analysis linked 15,000 to 20,000 TCR beta sequences to specific HLA alleles. According to a later analysis, most CMV-associated TCR beta chains appeared to be HLA-restricted, and the HLA associations seemed to be driven largely by CMV exposure. The authors suggested that the approach could potentially be generalized to other disease states and immunological phenotypes. Sequencing depth was assumed to be roughly uniform across donors in the presence/absence analyses, though that assumption may not hold. A further reported finding was that TCR beta sequences accurately predicted the HLA-A and HLA-B alleles for most subjects in the first cohort. A cluster of highly shared sequence variants was judged likely to represent a technical artifact of the sequencing pipeline. Compared with the roughly 720-donor mean, donors in an Asian-associated ancestry cluster had fewer N-insertions in productive TCRs, according to a later genetic analysis. The study gave a list of over 150 TCR beta chains associated with cytomegalovirus. Most TCR sequences were seen in very few donors, while some public TCRs were found in many individuals. In a later analysis, the rate of TCR association differed among HLA loci, with DRB1 alleles having the most associated TCRs and HLA-C alleles having the fewest. In a later analysis, several top co-occurrence clusters were reported to appear linked to parvovirus B19, influenza, CMV and Epstein-Barr virus. Correlated functional status among segregating V segments might be attributable to linkage disequilibrium, but an unknown experimental factor could not be ruled out.

Sequences were obtained from PBMCs. The clonotype was recovered from a human donor in good health. The chain was built from TRBV28 and TRBJ2-7; 8 bases in the junction line up with TRBD2. The CDR3 region: CASSQALAAAYEQYF. The DNA sequence is as follows: TGTGCCAGCAGCCAAGCACTAGCGGCTGCCTACGAGCAGTACTTC.